The 16 T cell receptor beta chains presented below share a single source sample, sequenced in a study of memory CD4+ T cells and cytomegalovirus serostatus. TCRdb's copy holds only in-frame clones and misses some; the assay was immunoSEQ multiplex PCR. Among some 66,000 clones listed, 76% were seen once. Single viable CD3+CD4+CD8-CD45RO+ cells were sorted as the memory CD4+ T cells. Sequenced input: memory CD4+ T cells from blood. The receptor set was obtained from an adult in good health and CMV-seropositive.

This clone was detected a few times. The V and J genes are TRBV10-3 and TRBJ1-2, with unresolved D. Germline lookup yields CDR1 ENHRY and CDR2 SYGVKD. CDR3 size: 13 residues. V dropped 0 bases and J dropped 13 bases, with 15 bases sitting between them. CDR3 protein: CAISESLDLLATF. In DNA form, the CDR3 reads TGTGCCATCAGTGAGTCCTTGGACCTCCTGGCCACCTTC.

The chain's CDR3 is CSVGYGERGSIQYF. As DNA, the CDR3 is TGCAGCGTTGGGTACGGGGAACGGGGGAGCATTCAGTACTTC. The rearrangement links TRBV29-1 to TRBJ2-4, with TRBD2 as a possible D gene (6 bases). Germline V gene lookup returns CDR1 SQVTM and CDR2 ANQGSEA. The V and J ends lost 4 bases and 9 bases respectively, with 19 bases between them. CDR3 length: 14 residues.

The rearrangement joins TRBV7-9 to TRBJ1-2, with unresolved D. V lost 4 bases to trimming and J lost 6 bases, with 15 bases between them. The germline V gene has CDR1 SEHNR and CDR2 FQNEAQ (reference sequence). The CDR3 is made up of 14 amino acids. CDR3 in amino acids: CASSSLAGLDGYTF. The CDR3 coding sequence is TGTGCCAGCAGCTCCCTGGCCGGGTTAGATGGCTACACCTTC.

This sequence joins TRBV5-6 and TRBJ2-4; D possibly corresponds to TRBD1 (6 bases). The CDR3 loop spans 14 amino acids. Trimming stripped 5 bases from V and 8 bases from J, with 17 bases between. In germline, CDR1 is SGHDT, CDR2 YYEEEE. The CDR3 DNA reads TGTGCCAGCAGGAGTCAGGGGACATTGGACATTCAGTACTTC. Protein sequence: CASRSQGTLDIQYF.

The genes are TRBV19 and TRBJ2-1, with 7 bases fitting TRBD2. V lost 7 bases and J lost 4; bases outside the gene matches: 4. CDR1 and CDR2 from the germline V gene are LNHDA and SQIVND (reference sequence). The CDR3 has 13 residues. CDR3: CASKRGIYNEQFF. The DNA for the CDR3 is TGTGCCAGTAAGCGGGGCATTTACAATGAGCAGTTCTTC.

Here the CDR3 DNA reads TGTGCCAGCAGCCAAGAATCAACGAGGGAGCAGTACTTC. It translates to CASSQESTREQYF. V is TRBV14 and J is TRBJ2-7; D not resolved. The CDR3 is 13 amino acids. V was shortened by 0 bases and J by 7 bases, with 10 bases between the two germline ends. Germline values: CDR1 SGHDN, CDR2 FVKESK.

This chain joins TRBV11-3 and TRBJ2-5, with a weak D call TRBD2 (5 bases). The CDR3 covers 14 residues. CDR1 is SGHNT, CDR2 YENEEA, per germline. V was shortened by 1 base and J by 3 bases, with 9 bases between the two germline ends. Written as DNA, the CDR3 is TGTGCCAGCAGCTTAGGGGATAGCGAAGAGACCCAGTACTTC. Residues: CASSLGDSEETQYF.

The chain has TRBV28 and TRBJ2-2, with 9 bases lining up with TRBD1. Per the germline V gene, CDR1 is MDHEN and CDR2 is SYDVKM. Losses at the gene ends were 7 bases for V and 5 bases for J; bases not matched to a gene: 11. The CDR3 has 16 amino acids. The CDR3 bases are TGTGCCAGCATATCCCGGGACAGGGCCCCAACCGGGGAGCTGTTTTTT. This encodes CASISRDRAPTGELFF.

The chain carries TRBV28 and TRBJ2-1; D possibly matches TRBD1 or TRBD2 (5 bases each). Trimming took 7 bases from V and 2 from J, leaving 15 bases between them. CDR3 length: 15 residues. From germline, CDR1 is MDHEN and CDR2 SYDVKM. The CDR3 here is CASNPEGTTYNEQFF. As DNA, the CDR3 is TGTGCCAGCAATCCTGAGGGGACCACCTACAATGAGCAGTTCTTC.

This clone has just a few counts. CDR3 amino acids: CASSPLPLLFPGNTIYF. CDR3 DNA: TGTGCCAGCAGCCCTCTCCCGTTGCTCTTTCCTGGAAACACCATATATTTT. The gene calls are TRBV14 and TRBJ1-3; D is uncertain. The V gene lost 4 bases and the J gene lost 2 bases, with 18 bases spanning the gap. The CDR3 runs 17 residues. Germline V CDR1 and CDR2: SGHDN, FVKESK. Full variable domain (outside the CDR3, taken from reference TRBV14 and TRBJ1-3): EAGVTQFPSHSVIEKGQTVTLRCDPISGHDNLYWYRRVMGKEIKFLLHFVKESKQDESGMPNNRFLAERTGGTYSTLKVQPAELEDSGVYFCASSPLPLLFPGNTIYFGEGSWLTVV.

This rearrangement joins TRBV5-6 to TRBJ2-1, with D possibly TRBD2 on 6 matching bases. The CDR3 sequence is 14 residues long. Trimming pared 5 bases from V and 8 bases from J, leaving 17 bases between. Germline CDR1 reads SGHDT; CDR2 reads YYEEEE. The CDR3 protein is CASSSRGSSDEQFF. CDR3 bases: TGTGCCAGCAGTTCTCGGGGGAGTAGCGATGAGCAGTTCTTC.

This clone has only one observation. The gene calls are TRBV30 and TRBJ1-5, with a weak D call TRBD1 (6 bases). Germline loops: CDR1 GTSNPN, CDR2 SVGIG (reference sequence). V shed 0 bases and J shed 4 bases, with 16 bases lying between them. The CDR3 sequence is 16 residues long. This CDR3 is CAWSVGWGPKNQPQHF. The CDR3 DNA is TGTGCCTGGAGTGTAGGCTGGGGGCCGAAAAATCAGCCCCAGCATTTT.

CDR3 protein: CASSLGLARSSTDTQYF. In DNA, the CDR3 is TGCGCCAGCAGCCTGGGACTAGCGAGGTCTAGCACAGATACGCAGTATTTT. This chain joins TRBV4-1 and TRBJ2-3; 10 bases are a match to TRBD2. Germline V gene sequence: CDR1 MGHRA, CDR2 YSYEKL. This CDR3 contains 17 residues. V trimming: 4 bases; J trimming: 0 bases; junction bases outside the gene matches: 7.

V is TRBV4-1 and J is TRBJ1-3, with unresolved D. This CDR3 is built from 16 residues. Trimming stripped 0 bases from V and 0 bases from J, with 9 bases between. Germline CDR1 is MGHRA and CDR2 is YSYEKL. The CDR3 loop reads CASSQDQAISGNTIYF. The CDR3 coding sequence is TGCGCCAGCAGCCAAGATCAGGCGATCTCTGGAAACACCATATATTTT.

This clone has a handful of counts. The chain carries TRBV28 and TRBJ2-7, with no clear D. Trimming took off 6 bases at V and 4 bases at J, with 19 bases between the two ends. The CDR3 runs 15 residues. The V gene's germline CDR1 is MDHEN and CDR2 SYDVKM. Written as DNA, the CDR3 is TGTGCCAGCAGCCCCATATTGAGGTTACCGTACGAGCAGTACTTC. Its translation is CASSPILRLPYEQYF.

V gene TRBV4-3 combines with J gene TRBJ1-2; D ambiguous. The CDR3 is made up of 14 amino acids. Germline lookup yields CDR1 LGHNA and CDR2 YSLEER. The germline V and J ends were trimmed by 1 base and 8 bases, with 14 bases remaining between them. The CDR3 is CASSQVGVERGYTF. Written as DNA, the CDR3 is TGCGCCAGCAGCCAAGTCGGGGTCGAGCGGGGCTACACCTTC.